The entry below gives a single T cell receptor beta chain sequence along with its context. Its antigen is as yet unknown. This record belongs to a study of OX40 agonist ivuxolimab in advanced cancers. Study results and limitations: Compared with others, partial responders at 0.1-3.0 mg/kg displayed clonal expansion among the lowest.

Clones were sequenced by immunoSEQ multiplex PCR, and TCRdb holds only the in-frame ones, with some missing. The sample has about 94,000 clones; over 75% are singletons. Trimming took off 9 bases at V and 0 bases at J, with 21 bases between the two ends. Germline loops: CDR1 MNHEY, CDR2 SMNVEV (reference sequence). This CDR3 comprises 17 residues. The genes are TRBV27 and TRBJ1-3; D call uncertain. This clonotype originated in an adult with an advanced solid tumor such as melanoma, head and neck, liver or kidney cancer. The material was CD4+ or CD8+ T cells sorted from blood, obtained in a trial of the OX40 agonist ivuxolimab. CDR3 loop: CASSPYAGTPSGNTIYF. DNA for the CDR3: TGTGCCAGTAGTCCCTACGCGGGAACCCCCTCTGGAAACACCATATATTTT.